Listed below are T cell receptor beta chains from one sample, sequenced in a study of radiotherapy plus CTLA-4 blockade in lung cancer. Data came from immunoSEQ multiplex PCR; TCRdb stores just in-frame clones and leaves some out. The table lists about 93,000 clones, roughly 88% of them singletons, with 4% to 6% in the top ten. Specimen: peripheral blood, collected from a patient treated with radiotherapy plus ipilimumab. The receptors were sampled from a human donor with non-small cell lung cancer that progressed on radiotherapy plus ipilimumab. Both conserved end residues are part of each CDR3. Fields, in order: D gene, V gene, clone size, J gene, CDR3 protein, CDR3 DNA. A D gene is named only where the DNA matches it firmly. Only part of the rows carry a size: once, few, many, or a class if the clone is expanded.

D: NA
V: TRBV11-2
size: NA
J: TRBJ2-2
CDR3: CASSHGTGELFF
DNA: TGTGCCAGCAGCCACGGCACCGGGGAGCTGTTTTTT

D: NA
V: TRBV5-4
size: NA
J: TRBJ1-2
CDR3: CASSLEGTRGGYTF
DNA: TGTGCCAGCAGCTTGGAGGGGACACGCGGCGGCTACACCTTC

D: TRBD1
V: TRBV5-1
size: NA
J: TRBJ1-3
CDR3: CASSFGDRGSGNTIYF
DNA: TGCGCCAGCAGTTTCGGCGACAGGGGATCTGGAAACACCATATATTTT

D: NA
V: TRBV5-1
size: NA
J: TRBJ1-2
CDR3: CASKAGTGISNYGYTF
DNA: TGCGCCAGCAAGGCCGGTACAGGGATCTCTAACTATGGCTACACCTTC

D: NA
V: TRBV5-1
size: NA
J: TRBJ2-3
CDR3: CASSLALPGTDTQYF
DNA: TGCGCCAGCAGCTTGGCACTGCCCGGCACAGATACGCAGTATTTT

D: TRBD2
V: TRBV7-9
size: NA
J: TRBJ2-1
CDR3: CASSLIAGGRDEQFF
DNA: TGTGCCAGCAGCTTAATCGCGGGAGGGAGAGATGAGCAGTTCTTC

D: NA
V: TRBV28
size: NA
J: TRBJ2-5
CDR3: CASSLAGPPGTQYF
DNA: TGTGCCAGCAGTTTAGCGGGACCACCGGGGACCCAGTACTTC

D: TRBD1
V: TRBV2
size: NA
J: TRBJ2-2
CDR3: CASRVTGGPTGELFF
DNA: TGTGCCAGCAGAGTAACAGGGGGCCCCACCGGGGAGCTGTTTTTT

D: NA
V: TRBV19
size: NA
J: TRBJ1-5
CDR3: CASRGEARNQPQHF
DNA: TGTGCCAGTAGGGGGGAGGCGCGCAATCAGCCCCAGCATTTT

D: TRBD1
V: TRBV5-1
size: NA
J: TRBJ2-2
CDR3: CASSPGTVNTGELFF
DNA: TGCGCCAGCAGCCCCGGGACAGTGAACACCGGGGAGCTGTTTTTT

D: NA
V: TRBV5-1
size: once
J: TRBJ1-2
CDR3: CASSYAGQAYGYTF
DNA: TGCGCCAGCAGCTACGCCGGGCAGGCCTATGGCTACACCTTC

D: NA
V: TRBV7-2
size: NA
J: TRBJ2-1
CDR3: CASSSRGDNEQFF
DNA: TGTGCCAGCAGCTCTAGGGGGGACAATGAGCAGTTCTTC

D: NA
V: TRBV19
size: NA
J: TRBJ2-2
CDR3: CASSIGGWSTGELFF
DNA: TGTGCCAGTAGTATCGGGGGTTGGTCCACCGGGGAGCTGTTTTTT

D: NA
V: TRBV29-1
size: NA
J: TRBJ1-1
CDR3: CSVSDIGGTEAFF
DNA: TGCAGCGTTTCAGACATTGGGGGCACTGAAGCTTTCTTT

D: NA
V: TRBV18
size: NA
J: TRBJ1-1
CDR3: CASSLFRVNTEAFF
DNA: TGTGCCAGCTCACTCTTCAGGGTGAACACTGAAGCTTTCTTT

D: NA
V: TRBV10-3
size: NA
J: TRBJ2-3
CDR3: CAISRGRTDTQYF
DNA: TGTGCCATCAGTCGGGGGCGCACAGATACGCAGTATTTT

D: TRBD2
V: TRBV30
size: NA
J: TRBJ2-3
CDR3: CAWSPLGGLAGGSDTQYF
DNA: TGTGCCTGGAGCCCCCTCGGGGGACTAGCGGGAGGGTCAGATACGCAGTATTTT

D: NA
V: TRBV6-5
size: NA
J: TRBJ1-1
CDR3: CASSYSRDTEAFF
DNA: TGTGCCAGCAGTTACTCCAGAGACACTGAAGCTTTCTTT

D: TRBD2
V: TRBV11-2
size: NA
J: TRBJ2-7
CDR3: CASSPGGHGYEQYF
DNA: TGTGCCAGCAGCCCGGGGGGGCATGGGTACGAGCAGTACTTC

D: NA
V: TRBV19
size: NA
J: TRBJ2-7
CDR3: CASSMTGGRSYEQYF
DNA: TGTGCCAGTAGTATGACAGGCGGGAGATCCTACGAGCAGTACTTC

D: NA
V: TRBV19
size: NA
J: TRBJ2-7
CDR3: CAHEGQLRCEQYF
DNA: TGTGCCCACGAGGGGCAATTAAGATGCGAGCAGTACTTC

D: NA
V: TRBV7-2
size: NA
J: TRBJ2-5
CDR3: CASSLGSWYRAQETQYF
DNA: TGTGCCAGCAGCTTAGGGAGTTGGTACAGGGCCCAAGAGACCCAGTACTTC

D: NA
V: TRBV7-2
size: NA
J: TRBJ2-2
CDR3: CASSLVRAGELFF
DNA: TGTGCCAGCAGCTTAGTCAGGGCCGGGGAGCTGTTTTTT

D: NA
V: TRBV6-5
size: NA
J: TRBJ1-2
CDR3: CASSAQRTAGGYTF
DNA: TGTGCCAGCAGTGCCCAAAGGACAGCGGGGGGCTACACCTTC

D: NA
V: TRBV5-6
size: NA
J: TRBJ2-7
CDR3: CASSLTYEQYF
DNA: TGTGCCAGCAGCTTGACCTACGAGCAGTACTTC

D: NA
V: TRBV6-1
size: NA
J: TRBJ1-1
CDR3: CASRALGASNTEAFF
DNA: TGTGCCAGCCGCGCTTTGGGGGCTAGTAACACTGAAGCTTTCTTT

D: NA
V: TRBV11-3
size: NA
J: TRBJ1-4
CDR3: CASSTPDRSEKLFF
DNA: TGTGCCAGCAGCACCCCGGACAGAAGTGAAAAACTGTTTTTT

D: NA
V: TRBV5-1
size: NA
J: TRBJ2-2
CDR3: CASSSSGVPGELFF
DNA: TGCGCCAGCAGCTCGAGTGGGGTCCCCGGGGAGCTGTTTTTT

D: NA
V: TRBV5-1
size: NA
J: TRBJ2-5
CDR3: CASSEGGGVETQYF
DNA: TGCGCCAGCAGCGAGGGGGGGGGAGTGGAGACCCAGTACTTC

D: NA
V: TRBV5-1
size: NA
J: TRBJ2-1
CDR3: CASSLELAGRKNNEQFF
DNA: TGCGCCAGCAGCTTGGAACTAGCAGGACGGAAGAACAATGAGCAGTTCTTC

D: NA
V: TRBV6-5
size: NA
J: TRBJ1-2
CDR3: CASSYGASTSYGYTF
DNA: TGTGCCAGCAGTTACGGTGCCAGCACCTCCTATGGCTACACCTTC

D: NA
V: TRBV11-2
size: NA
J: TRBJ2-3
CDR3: CASSLSRDTQYF
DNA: TGTGCCAGCAGCTTATCCAGGGATACGCAGTATTTT

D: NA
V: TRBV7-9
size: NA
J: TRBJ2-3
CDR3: CASSKGGPTSTDTQYF
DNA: TGTGCCAGCAGCAAAGGGGGACCAACTAGCACAGATACGCAGTATTTT

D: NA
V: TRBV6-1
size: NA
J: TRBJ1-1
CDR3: CASGTQHWSTEAFF
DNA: TGTGCCAGCGGAACACAGCACTGGAGCACTGAAGCTTTCTTT

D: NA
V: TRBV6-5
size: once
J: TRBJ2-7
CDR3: CATSPGRPYEQYF
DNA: TGTGCCACCTCTCCGGGCCGCCCCTACGAGCAGTACTTC

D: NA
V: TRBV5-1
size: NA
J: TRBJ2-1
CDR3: CASSIQADFSYNEQFF
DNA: TGCGCCAGCAGCATACAAGCGGACTTCTCCTACAATGAGCAGTTCTTC

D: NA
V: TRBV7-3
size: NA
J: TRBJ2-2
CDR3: CASSSGGPGELFF
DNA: TGTGCCAGCAGCTCCGGTGGTCCCGGGGAGCTGTTTTTT

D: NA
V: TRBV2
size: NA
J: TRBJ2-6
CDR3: CASSGVGKSSGANVLTF
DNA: TGTGCCAGCAGTGGTGTGGGGAAAAGCTCTGGGGCCAACGTCCTGACTTTC

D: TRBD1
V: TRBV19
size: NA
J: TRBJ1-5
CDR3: CASTDRGIYQPQHF
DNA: TGTGCCAGTACCGACAGGGGGATTTATCAGCCCCAGCATTTT

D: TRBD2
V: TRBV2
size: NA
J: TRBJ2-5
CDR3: CASSEAASGSETQYF
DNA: TGTGCCAGCAGTGAAGCGGCTAGCGGGAGTGAAACCCAGTACTTC

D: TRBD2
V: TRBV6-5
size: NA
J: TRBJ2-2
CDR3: CASSYLAGGPIGELFF
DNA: TGTGCCAGCAGTTACTTAGCGGGAGGGCCGATCGGGGAGCTGTTTTTT

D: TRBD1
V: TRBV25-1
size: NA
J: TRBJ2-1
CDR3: CASSESRGLGSYNEQFF
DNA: TGTGCCAGCAGTGAATCAAGGGGGCTGGGCTCCTACAATGAGCAGTTCTTC

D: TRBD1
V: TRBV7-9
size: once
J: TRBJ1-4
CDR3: CASSPDRGGEKLFF
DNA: TGTGCCAGCAGTCCGGACAGGGGTGGAGAAAAACTGTTTTTT

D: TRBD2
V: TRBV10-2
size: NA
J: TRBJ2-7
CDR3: CASGGWREGYEQYF
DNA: TGCGCCAGCGGGGGTTGGCGGGAGGGCTACGAGCAGTACTTC

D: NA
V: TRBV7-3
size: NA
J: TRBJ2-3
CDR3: CASSSAGGTDTQYF
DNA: TGTGCCAGCAGCTCGGCGGGTGGCACAGATACGCAGTATTTT

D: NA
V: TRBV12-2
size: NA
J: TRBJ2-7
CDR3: CASRFVCGLPSMQYF
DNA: TGTGCAAGTCGCTTCGTTTGCGGTCTCCCGTCGATGCAGTACTTC

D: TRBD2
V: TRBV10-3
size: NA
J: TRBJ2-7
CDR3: CAVGASSGSKHEQYF
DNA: TGTGCCGTAGGCGCCAGTAGCGGGAGTAAACACGAGCAGTACTTC

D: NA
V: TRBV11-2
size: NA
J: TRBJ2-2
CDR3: CASSASGTLSGELFF
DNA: TGTGCCAGCAGCGCCTCCGGGACCCTTTCCGGGGAGCTGTTTTTT

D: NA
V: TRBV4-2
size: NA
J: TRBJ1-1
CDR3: CASSQAGGDYTEAFF
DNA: TGTGCCAGCAGCCAAGCAGGAGGGGATTACACTGAAGCTTTCTTT

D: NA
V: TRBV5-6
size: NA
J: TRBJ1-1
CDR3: CASRHGLNTEAFF
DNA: TGTGCCAGCAGGCACGGGCTGAACACTGAAGCTTTCTTT

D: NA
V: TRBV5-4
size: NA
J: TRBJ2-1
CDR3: CASAGAGLSSYNEQFF
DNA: TGTGCCAGCGCTGGGGCGGGGCTGAGCTCCTACAATGAGCAGTTCTTC

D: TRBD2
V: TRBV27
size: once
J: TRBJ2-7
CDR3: CASSFRRSSGIIHEQYF
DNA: TGTGCCAGCAGTTTTCGGCGCTCCAGCGGGATCATCCACGAGCAGTACTTC